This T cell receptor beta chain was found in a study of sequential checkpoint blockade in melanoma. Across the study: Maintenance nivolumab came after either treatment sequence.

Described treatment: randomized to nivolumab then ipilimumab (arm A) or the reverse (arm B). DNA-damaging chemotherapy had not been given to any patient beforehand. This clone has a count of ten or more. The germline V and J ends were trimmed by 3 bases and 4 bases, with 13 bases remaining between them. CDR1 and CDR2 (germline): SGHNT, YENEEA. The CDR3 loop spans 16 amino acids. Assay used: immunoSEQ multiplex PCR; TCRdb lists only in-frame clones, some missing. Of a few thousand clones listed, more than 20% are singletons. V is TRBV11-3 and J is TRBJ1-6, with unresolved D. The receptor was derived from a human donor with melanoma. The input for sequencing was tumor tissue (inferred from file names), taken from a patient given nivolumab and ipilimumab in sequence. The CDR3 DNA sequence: TGTGCCAGCAGCTTGGAGTTTCCAGGATATAATTCACCCCTCCACTTT. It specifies CASSLEFPGYNSPLHF.